This T cell receptor (beta chain) was obtained from a study of breast tumors, draining lymph nodes, adjacent tissues. Findings and limits, study-wide: Compared with lymph nodes, tumors were less diverse; compared with nontumor tissue, more. Findings are consistent with lymph node origin and intratumoral expansion of most tumor T cells.

This clonotype has more than one count but fewer than ten. Its antigen is still unknown. This CDR3 is built from 16 residues. Germline CDR1 and CDR2: LGHDT and YNNKEL (reference sequence). V was shortened by 0 bases and J by 7 bases, with 16 bases between the two germline ends. Axillary draining lymph nodes of breast cancer patients supplied the node samples. TCRdb itself ran the multiplex PCR reads through MiXCR, one entry per CDR3 protein. Seen here are 100,000 or so distinct CDR3 sequences, over 20% observed once, and the top ten hold around 1.3%. The V and J genes are TRBV3-1 and TRBJ1-3; the D gene is possibly TRBD1 (6 bases). The material sequenced was axillary lymph node tissue. The clonotype comes from a female donor with breast cancer. Some clones in this sample may be carry-over from other donors' samples. This chain's CDR3 is CASSQDRGRYRNTIYF. DNA of the CDR3: TGTGCCAGCAGCCAAGACAGGGGTCGTTATCGGAACACCATATATTTT.